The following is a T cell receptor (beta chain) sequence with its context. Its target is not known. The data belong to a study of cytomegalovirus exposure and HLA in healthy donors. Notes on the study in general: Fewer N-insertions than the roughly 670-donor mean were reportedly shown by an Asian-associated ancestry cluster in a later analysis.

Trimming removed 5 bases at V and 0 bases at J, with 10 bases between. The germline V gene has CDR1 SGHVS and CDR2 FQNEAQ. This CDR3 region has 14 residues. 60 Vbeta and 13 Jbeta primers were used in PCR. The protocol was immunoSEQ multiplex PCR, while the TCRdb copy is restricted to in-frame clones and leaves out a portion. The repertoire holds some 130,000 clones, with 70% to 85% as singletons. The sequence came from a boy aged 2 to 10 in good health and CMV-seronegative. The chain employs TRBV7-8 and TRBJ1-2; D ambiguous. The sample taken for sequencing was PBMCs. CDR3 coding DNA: TGTGCCAGCAGCCCTCTACGAGCTAACTATGGCTACACCTTC. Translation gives CASSPLRANYGYTF. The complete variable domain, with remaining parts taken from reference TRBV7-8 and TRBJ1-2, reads GAGVSQSPRYKVAKRGQDVALRCDPISGHVSLFWYQQALGQGPEFLTYFQNEAQLDKSGLPSDRFFAERPEGSVSTLKIQRTQQEDSAVYLCASSPLRANYGYTFGSGTRLTVV.